The TCR beta chain under discussion was sequenced for a study of breast tumors, draining lymph nodes, adjacent tissues. Broader study findings: Compared with basal-like, luminal-like tumors shared significantly more repertoire with nontumor tissue.

The CDR3 extends over 14 amino acids. Germline CDR1 and CDR2: DFQATT and SNEGSKA (reference sequence). This clonotype was detected a few times. What it binds is not known. This may stem from a read error, because a much larger clone lies one nucleotide away. The lymph nodes were axillary draining lymph nodes from breast cancer patients. MiXCR, applied by TCRdb to the multiplex PCR reads, yields one record per CDR3 protein. The table lists around 120,000 distinct CDR3 sequences, 20% of them singletons. Sequenced input: axillary lymph node tissue. This TCR derives from a female donor with breast cancer. Some clones in this sample may be carry-over from other donors' samples. The J gene is TRBJ2-1, the V gene TRBV20-1, with 8 nucleotides matching TRBD2. In nucleotides, the CDR3 is TGCAGTGCTAGGTGGGGCGGGGGGCCAAATGGGCAGTTCTTC. This gives the protein CSARWGGGPNGQFF.